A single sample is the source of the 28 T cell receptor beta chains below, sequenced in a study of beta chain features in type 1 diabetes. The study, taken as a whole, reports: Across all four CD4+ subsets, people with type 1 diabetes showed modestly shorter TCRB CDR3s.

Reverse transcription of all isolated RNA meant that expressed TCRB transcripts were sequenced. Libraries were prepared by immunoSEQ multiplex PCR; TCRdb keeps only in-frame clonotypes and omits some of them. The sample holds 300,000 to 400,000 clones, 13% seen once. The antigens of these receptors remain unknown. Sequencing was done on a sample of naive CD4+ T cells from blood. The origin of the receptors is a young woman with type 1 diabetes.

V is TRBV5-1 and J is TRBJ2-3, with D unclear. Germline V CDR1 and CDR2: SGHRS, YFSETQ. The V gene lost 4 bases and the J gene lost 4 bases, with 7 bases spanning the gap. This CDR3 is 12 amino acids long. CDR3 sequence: CASSPKSDTQYF. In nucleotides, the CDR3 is TGCGCCAGCAGCCCCAAATCAGATACGCAGTATTTT.

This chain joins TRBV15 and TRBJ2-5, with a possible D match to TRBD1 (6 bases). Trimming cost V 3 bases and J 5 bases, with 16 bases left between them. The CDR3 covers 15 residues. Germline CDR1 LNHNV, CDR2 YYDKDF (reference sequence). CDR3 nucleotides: TGTGCCACCAGCAGCACAGACGATGGGGGCGAGACCCAGTACTTC. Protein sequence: CATSSTDDGGETQYF.

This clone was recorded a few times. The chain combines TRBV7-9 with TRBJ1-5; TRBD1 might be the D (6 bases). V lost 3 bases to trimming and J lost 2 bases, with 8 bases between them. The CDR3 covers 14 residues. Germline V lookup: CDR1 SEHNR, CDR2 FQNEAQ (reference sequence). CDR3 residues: CASSLTGGNQPQHF. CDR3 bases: TGTGCCAGCAGCTTGACAGGCGGCAATCAGCCCCAGCATTTT.

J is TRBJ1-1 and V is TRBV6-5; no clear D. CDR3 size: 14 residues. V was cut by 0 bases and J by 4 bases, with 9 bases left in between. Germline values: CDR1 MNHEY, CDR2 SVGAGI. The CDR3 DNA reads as TGTGCCAGCAGTTACTCGAGGTTTGGCACTGAAGCTTTCTTT. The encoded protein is CASSYSRFGTEAFF.

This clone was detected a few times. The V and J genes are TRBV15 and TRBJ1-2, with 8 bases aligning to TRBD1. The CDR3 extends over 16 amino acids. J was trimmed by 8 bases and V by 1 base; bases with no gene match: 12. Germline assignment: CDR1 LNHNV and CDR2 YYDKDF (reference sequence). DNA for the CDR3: TGTGCCACCAGCAGAGCTGATTGGGGCAGGGGGCTCGGCTACACCTTC. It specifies CATSRADWGRGLGYTF. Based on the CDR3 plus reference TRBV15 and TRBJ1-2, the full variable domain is DAMVIQNPRYQVTQFGKPVTLSCSQTLNHNVMYWYQQKSSQAPKLLFHYYDKDFNNEADTPDNFQSRRPNTSFCFLDIRSPGLGDTAMYLCATSRADWGRGLGYTFGSGTRLTVV.

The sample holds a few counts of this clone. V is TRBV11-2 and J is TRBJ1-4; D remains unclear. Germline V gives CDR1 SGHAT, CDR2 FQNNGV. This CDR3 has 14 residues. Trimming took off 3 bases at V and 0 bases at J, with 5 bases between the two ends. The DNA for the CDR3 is TGTGCCAGCAGCTTTACTGCAACTAATGAAAAACTGTTTTTT. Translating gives CASSFTATNEKLFF. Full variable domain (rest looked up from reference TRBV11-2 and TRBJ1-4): EAGVAQSPRYKIIEKRQSVAFWCNPISGHATLYWYQQILGQGPKLLIQFQNNGVVDDSQLPKDRFSAERLKGVDSTLKIQPAKLEDSAVYLCASSFTATNEKLFFGSGTQLSVL.

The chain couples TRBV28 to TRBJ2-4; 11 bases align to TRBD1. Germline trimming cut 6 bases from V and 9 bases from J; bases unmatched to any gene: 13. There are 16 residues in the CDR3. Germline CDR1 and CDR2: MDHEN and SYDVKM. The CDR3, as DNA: TGTGCCAGCAGCCGAAGCCCGGACAGGGGGCTGGGCATTCAGTACTTC. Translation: CASSRSPDRGLGIQYF.

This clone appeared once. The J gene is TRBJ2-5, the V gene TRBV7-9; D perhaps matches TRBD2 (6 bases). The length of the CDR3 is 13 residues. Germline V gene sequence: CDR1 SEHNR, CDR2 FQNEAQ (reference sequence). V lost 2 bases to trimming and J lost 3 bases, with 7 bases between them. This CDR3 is CASSLWGEETQYF. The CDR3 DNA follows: TGTGCCAGCAGCTTATGGGGGGAAGAGACCCAGTACTTC.

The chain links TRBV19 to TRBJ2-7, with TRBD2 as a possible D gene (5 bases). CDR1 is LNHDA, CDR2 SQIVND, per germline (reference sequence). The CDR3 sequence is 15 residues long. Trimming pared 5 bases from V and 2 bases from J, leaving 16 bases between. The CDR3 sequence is CASSSASTSTYEQYF. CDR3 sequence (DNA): TGTGCCAGTAGTTCGGCTTCAACTAGTACCTACGAGCAGTACTTC.

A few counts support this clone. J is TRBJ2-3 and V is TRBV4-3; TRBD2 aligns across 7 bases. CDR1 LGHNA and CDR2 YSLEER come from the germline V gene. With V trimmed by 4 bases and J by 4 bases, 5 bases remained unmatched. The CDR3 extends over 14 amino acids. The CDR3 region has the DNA TGCGCCAGCAGCCCTCGACTAGCCCCAGATACGCAGTATTTT. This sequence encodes CASSPRLAPDTQYF.

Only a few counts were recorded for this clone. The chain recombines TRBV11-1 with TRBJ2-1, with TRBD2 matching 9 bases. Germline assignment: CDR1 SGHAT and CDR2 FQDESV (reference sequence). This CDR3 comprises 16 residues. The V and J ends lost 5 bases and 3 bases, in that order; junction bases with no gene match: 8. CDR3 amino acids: CASSPLAGLGYNEQFF. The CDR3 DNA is TGTGCCAGCAGCCCCCTAGCGGGGTTGGGCTACAATGAGCAGTTCTTC.

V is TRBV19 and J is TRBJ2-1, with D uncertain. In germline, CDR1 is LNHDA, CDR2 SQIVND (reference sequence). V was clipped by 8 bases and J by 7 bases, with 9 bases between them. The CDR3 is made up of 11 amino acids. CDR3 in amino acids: CASSQVNEQFF. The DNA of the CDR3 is TGTGCCAGTTCTCAGGTGAATGAGCAGTTCTTC.

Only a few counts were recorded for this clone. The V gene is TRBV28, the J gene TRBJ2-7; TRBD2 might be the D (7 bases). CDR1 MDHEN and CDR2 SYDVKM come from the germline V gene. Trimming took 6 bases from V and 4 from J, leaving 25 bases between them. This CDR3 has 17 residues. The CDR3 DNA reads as TGTGCCAGCAGACTTGATGGGGGCGCGGGAGAATCGTACGAGCAGTACTTC. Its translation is CASRLDGGAGESYEQYF.

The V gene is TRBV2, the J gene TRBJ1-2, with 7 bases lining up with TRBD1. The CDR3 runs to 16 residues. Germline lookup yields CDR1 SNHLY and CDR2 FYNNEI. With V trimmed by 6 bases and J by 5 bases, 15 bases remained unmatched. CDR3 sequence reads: CASSLYRGRGSYGYTF. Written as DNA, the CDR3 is TGTGCCAGCAGCCTTTACAGGGGACGTGGGAGTTATGGCTACACCTTC.

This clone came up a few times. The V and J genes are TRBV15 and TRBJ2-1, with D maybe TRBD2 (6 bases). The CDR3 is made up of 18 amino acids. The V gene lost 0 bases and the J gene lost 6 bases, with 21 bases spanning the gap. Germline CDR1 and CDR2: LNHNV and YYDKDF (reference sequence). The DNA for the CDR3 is TGTGCCACCAGCAGAGAACACACTAGCTTACCAACCCCCAATGAGCAGTTCTTC. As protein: CATSREHTSLPTPNEQFF. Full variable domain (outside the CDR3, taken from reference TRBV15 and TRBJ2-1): DAMVIQNPRYQVTQFGKPVTLSCSQTLNHNVMYWYQQKSSQAPKLLFHYYDKDFNNEADTPDNFQSRRPNTSFCFLDIRSPGLGDTAMYLCATSREHTSLPTPNEQFFGPGTRLTVL.

Here the CDR3 DNA reads TGTGCCACCTTCCCCGGCAGGGGGAACGATCAGCCCCAGCATTTT. Amino acid sequence: CATFPGRGNDQPQHF. This chain uses TRBV19 with TRBJ1-5, with TRBD1 matching 7 bases. V trimming: 10 bases; J trimming: 5 bases; junction bases outside the gene matches: 14. Germline V gives CDR1 LNHDA, CDR2 SQIVND (reference sequence). CDR3 size: 15 residues.

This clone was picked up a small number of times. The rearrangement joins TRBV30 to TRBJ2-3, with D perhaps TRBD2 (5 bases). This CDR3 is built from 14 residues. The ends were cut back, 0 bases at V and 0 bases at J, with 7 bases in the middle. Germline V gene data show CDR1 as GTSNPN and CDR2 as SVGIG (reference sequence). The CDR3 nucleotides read TGTGCCTGGAGTGTACGGGGTAGCACAGATACGCAGTATTTT. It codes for CAWSVRGSTDTQYF.

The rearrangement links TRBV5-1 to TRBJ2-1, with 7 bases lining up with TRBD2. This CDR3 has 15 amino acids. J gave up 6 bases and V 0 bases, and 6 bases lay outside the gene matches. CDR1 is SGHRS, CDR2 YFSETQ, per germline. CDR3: CASSLVAGASNEQFF. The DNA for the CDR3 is TGCGCCAGCAGCTTGGTTGCGGGAGCTTCCAATGAGCAGTTCTTC.

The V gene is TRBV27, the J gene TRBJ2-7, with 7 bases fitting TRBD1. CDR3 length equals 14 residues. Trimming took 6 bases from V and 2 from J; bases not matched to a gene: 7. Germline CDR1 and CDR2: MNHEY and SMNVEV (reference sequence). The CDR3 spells CASSLGQSTYEQYF. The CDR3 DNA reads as TGTGCCAGCAGCTTGGGACAGTCAACCTACGAGCAGTACTTC.

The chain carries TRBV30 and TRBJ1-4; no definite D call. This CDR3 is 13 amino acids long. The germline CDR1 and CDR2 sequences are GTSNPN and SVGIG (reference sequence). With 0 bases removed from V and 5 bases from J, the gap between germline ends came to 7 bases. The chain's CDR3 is CAWSVGLNEKLFF. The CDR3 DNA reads TGTGCCTGGAGTGTGGGCCTGAATGAAAAACTGTTTTTT.

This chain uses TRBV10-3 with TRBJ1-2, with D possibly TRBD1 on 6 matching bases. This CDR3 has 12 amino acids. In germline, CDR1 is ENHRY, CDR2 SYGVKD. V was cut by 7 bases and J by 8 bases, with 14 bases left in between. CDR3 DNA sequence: TGTGCCATCAAGGGACAAGGTATCGGCTACACCTTC. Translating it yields CAIKGQGIGYTF.

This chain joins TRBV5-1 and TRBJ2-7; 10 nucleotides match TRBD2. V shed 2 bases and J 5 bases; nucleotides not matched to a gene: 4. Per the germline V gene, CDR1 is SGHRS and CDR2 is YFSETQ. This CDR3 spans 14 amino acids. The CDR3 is CASSFGSGRNEQYF. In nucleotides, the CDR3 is TGCGCCAGCAGCTTTGGTAGCGGGAGGAACGAGCAGTACTTC.

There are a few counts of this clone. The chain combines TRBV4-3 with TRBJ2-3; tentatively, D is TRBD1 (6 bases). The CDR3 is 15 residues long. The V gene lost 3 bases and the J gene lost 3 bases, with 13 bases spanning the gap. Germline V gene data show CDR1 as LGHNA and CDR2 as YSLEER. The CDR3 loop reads CASSQGQGYTDTQYF. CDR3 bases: TGCGCCAGCAGCCAGGGGCAGGGGTATACAGATACGCAGTATTTT.

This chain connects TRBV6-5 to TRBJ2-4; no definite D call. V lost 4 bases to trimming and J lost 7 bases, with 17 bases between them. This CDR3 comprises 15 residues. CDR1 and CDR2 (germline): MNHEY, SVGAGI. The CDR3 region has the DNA TGTGCCAGCAGTTCCGCCACTACCGCTGGGAACATTCAGTACTTC. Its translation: CASSSATTAGNIQYF.

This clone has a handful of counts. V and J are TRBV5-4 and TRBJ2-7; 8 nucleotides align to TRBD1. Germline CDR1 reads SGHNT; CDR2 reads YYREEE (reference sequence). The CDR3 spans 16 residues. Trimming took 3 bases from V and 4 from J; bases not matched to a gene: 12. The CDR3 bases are TGTGCCAGCAGCTCCCGCGACAGGGGACAGTCGTACGAGCAGTACGTC. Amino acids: CASSSRDRGQSYEQYV.

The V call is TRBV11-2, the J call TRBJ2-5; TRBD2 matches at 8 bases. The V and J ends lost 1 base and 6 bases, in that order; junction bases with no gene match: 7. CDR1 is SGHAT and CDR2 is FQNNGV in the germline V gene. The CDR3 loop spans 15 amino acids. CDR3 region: CASSLGPGGPQTQYF. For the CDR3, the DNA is TGTGCCAGCAGCTTAGGGCCGGGAGGGCCCCAGACCCAGTACTTC.

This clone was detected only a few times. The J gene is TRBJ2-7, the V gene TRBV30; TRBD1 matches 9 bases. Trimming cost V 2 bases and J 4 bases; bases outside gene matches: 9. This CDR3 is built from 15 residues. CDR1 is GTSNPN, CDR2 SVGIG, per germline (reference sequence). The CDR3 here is CAWSPRTGAPYEQYF. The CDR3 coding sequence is TGTGCCTGGAGTCCCAGGACAGGGGCACCTTACGAGCAGTACTTC. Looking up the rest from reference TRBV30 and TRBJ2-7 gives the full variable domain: SQTIHQWPATLVQPVGSPLSLECTVEGTSNPNLYWYRQAAGRGLQLLFYSVGIGQISSEVPQNLSASRPQDRQFILSSKKLLLSDSGFYLCAWSPRTGAPYEQYFGPGTRLTVT.

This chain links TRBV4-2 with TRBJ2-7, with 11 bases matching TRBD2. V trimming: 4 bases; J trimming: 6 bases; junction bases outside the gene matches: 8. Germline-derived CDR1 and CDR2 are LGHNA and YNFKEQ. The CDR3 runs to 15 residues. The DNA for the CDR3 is TGTGCCAGCAGCCCCATAGCGGGAGGGCCCAGCGAGCAGTACTTC. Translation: CASSPIAGGPSEQYF.